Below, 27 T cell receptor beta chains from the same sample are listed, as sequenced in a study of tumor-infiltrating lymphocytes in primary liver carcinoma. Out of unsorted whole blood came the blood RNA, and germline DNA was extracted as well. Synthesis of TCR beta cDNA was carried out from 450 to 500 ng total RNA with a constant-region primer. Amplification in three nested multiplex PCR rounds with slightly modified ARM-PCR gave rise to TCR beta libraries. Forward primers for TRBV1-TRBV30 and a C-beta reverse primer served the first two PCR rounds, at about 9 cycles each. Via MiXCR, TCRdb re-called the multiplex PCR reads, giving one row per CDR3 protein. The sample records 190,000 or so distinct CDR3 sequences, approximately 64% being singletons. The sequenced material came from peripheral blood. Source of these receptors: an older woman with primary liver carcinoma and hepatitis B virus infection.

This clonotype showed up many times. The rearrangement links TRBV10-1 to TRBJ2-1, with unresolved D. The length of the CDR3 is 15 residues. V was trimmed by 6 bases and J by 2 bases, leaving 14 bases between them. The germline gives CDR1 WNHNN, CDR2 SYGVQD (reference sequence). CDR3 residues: CASSVLQVPYNEQFF. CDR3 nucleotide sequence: TGCGCCAGCAGCGTTCTTCAGGTACCCTACAATGAGCAGTTCTTC.

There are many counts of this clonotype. The CDR3 is CASSPGQGAVGELFF. In DNA, the CDR3 is TGTGCCAGCAGTCCGGGACAGGGGGCTGTAGGGGAGCTGTTTTTT. This chain joins TRBV12-3 or TRBV12-4 and TRBJ2-2, with 12 bases aligning to TRBD1. The CDR3 extends over 15 amino acids. With V trimmed by 5 bases and J by 8 bases, 6 bases remained unmatched.

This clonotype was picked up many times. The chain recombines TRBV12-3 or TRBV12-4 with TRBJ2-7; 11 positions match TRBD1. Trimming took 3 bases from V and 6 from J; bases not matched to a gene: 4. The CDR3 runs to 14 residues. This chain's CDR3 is CASSFRTGGREQYF. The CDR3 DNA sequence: TGTGCCAGCAGTTTTCGGACAGGGGGCCGCGAGCAGTACTTC.

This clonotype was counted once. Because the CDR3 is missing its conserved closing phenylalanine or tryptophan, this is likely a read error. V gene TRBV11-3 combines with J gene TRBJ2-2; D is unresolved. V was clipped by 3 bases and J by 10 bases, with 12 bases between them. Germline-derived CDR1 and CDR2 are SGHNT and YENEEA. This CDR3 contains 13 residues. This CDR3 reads CASSLNIAEELFS. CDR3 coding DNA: TGTGCCAGCAGCTTGAATATCGCCGAGGAGCTGTTTTCT.

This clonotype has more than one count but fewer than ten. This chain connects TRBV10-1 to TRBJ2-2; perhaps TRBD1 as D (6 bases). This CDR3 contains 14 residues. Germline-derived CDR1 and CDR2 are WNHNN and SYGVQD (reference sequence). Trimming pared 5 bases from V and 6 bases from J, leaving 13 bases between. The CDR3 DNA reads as TGCGCCAGCAGTTCCACAGGGCGTCCCGGGGAGCTGTTTTTT. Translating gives CASSSTGRPGELFF.

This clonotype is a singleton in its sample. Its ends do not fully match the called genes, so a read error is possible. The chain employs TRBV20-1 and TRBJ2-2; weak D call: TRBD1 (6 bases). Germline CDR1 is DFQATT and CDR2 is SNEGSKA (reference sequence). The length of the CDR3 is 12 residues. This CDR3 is CSANRDTGELLF. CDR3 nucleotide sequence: TGCAGTGCGAACAGGGACACCGGGGAGCTGCTTTTT.

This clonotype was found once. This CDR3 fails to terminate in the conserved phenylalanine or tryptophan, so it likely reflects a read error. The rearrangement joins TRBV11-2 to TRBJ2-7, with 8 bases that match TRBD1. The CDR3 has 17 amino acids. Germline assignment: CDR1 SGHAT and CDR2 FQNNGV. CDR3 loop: CTSSPQTGAGGGYEQYS. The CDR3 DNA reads TGTACCAGCAGCCCCCAGACAGGGGCAGGAGGGGGCTACGAGCAGTACTCC.

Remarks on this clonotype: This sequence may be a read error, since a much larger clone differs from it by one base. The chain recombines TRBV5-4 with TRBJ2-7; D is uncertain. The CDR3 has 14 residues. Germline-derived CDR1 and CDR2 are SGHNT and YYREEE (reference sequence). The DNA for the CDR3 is TGTACCAGCAGCCCGGAACTAAGCACCTACGAGCAGTACTTC. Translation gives CTSSPELSTYEQYF.

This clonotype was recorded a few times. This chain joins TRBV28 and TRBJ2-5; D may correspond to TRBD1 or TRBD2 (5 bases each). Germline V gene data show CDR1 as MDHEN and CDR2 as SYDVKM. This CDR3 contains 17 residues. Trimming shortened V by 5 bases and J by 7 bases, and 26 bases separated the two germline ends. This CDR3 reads CASSELSGTSFSRTQYF. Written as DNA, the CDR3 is TGTGCCAGCAGTGAATTATCCGGGACCTCCTTCAGTAGGACCCAGTACTTC.

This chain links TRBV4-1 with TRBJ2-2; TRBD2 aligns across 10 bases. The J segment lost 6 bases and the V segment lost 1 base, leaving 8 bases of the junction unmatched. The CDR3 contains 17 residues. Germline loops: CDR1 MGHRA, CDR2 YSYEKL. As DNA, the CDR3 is TGCGCCAGCAGCCAAGTGGTCGGGACTAGCGTTTCCGGGGAGCTGTTTTTT. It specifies CASSQVVGTSVSGELFF.

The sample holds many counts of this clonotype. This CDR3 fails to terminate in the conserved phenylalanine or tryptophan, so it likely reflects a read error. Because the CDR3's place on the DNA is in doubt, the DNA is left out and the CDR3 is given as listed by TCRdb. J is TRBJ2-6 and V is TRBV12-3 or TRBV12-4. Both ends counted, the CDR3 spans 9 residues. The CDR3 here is CASSPKDSG.

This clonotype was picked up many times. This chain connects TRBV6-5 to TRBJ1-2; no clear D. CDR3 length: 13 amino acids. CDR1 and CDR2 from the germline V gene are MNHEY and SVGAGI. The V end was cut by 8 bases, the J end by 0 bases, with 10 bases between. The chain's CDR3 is CASSGNSNYGYTF. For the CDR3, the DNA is TGTGCCAGCTCGGGAAACTCTAACTATGGCTACACCTTC.

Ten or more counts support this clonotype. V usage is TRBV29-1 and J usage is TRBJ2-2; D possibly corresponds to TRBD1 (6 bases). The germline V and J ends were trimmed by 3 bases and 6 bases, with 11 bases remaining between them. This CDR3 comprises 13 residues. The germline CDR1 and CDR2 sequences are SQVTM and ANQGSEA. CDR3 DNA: TGCAGCGTTGATGTCCCAGGGGCCGGGGAGCTGTTTTTT. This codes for CSVDVPGAGELFF.

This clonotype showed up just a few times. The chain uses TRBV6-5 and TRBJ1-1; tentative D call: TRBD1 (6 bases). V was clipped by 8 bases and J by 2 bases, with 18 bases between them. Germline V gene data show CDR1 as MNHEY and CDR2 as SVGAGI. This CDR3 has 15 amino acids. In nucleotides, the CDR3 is TGTGCCAGCGGCGGACAGCCAGTAATTAACACTGAAGCTTTCTTT. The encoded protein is CASGGQPVINTEAFF.

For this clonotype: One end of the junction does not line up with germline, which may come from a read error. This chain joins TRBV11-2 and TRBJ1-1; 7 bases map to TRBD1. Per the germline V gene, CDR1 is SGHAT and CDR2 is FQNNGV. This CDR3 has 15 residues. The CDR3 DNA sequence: TGTGCCAACAGCTCGGGACAGACCATGAACACTGAAGCTTTCTTC. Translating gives CANSSGQTMNTEAFF.

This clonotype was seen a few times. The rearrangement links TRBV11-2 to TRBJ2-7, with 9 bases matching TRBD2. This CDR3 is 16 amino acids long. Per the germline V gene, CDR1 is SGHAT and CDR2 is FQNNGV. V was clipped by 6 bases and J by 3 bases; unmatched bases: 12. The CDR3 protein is CASRQDSGTSNYEQYF. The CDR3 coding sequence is TGTGCCAGCAGGCAAGATTCGGGGACTAGCAACTACGAGCAGTACTTC.

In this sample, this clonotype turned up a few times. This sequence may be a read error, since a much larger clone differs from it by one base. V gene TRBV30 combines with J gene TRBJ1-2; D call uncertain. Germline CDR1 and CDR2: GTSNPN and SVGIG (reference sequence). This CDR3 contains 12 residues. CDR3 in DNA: TGTGCCTGGTATCTCCCGAGCTATGACTACACCTTC. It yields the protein CAWYLPSYDYTF.

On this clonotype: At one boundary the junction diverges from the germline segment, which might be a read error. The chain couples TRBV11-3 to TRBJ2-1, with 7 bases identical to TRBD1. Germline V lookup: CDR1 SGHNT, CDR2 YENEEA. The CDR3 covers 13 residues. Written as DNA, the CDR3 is TGTACCAGCAGCCGGGACAGAAACAATGAGCCGTTCTTC. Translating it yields CTSSRDRNNEPFF.

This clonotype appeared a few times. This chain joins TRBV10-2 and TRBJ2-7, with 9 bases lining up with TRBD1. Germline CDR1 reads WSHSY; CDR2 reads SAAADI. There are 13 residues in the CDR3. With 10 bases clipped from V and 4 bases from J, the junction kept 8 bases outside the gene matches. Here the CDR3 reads CATNSGTGYEQYF. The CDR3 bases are TGCGCCACCAACTCCGGGACAGGGTACGAGCAGTACTTC.

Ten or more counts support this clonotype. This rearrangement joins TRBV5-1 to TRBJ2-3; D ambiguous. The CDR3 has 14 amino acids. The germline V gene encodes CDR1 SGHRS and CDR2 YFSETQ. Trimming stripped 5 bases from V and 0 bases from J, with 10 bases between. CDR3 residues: CASRGITSTDTQYF. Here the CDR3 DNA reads TGCGCCAGCAGGGGGATAACTAGCACAGATACGCAGTATTTT. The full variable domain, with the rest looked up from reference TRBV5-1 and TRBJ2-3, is KAGVTQTPRYLIKTRGQQVTLSCSPISGHRSVSWYQQTPGQGLQFLFEYFSETQRNKGNFPGRFSGRQFSNSRSEMNVSTLELGDSALYLCASRGITSTDTQYFGPGTRLTVL.

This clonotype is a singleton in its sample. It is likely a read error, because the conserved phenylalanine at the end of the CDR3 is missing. In DNA form, the CDR3 reads TGTGCCAGCAAGCCTAACGGGATTGTCTCTGGAAACACCATATATTCT. Its protein product is CASKPNGIVSGNTIYS. This rearrangement joins TRBV12-3 or TRBV12-4 to TRBJ1-3; D gene unclear. The CDR3 extends over 16 amino acids. Deletions cut 7 bases from V and 0 bases from J, with 16 bases between.

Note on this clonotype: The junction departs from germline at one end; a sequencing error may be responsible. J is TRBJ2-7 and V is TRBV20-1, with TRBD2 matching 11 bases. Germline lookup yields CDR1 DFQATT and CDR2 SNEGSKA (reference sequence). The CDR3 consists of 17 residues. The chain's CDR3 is CNARDPTGTSGPYEQYF. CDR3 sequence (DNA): TGCAATGCTAGAGACCCGACCGGGACTAGCGGACCTTACGAGCAGTACTTC.

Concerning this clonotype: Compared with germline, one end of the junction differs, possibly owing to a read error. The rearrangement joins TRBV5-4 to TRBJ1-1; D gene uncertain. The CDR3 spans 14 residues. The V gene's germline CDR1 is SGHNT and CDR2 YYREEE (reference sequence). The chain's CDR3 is CASSLLSLDAEAFF. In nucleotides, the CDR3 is TGTGCCAGCAGCTTGCTAAGCTTGGACGCTGAGGCTTTCTTT.

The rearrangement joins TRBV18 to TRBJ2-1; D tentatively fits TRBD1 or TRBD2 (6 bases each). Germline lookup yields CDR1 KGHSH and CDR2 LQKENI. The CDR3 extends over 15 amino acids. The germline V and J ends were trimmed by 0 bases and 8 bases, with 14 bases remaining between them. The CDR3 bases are TGTGCCAGCTCACCACCCGGGGGCAAAAGCTATGAGCAGTTCTTC. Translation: CASSPPGGKSYEQFF.

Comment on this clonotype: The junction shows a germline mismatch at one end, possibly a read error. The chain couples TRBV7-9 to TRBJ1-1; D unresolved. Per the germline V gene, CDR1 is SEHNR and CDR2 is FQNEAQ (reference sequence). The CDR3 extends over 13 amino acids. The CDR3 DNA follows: TGTGCCAGCAGCTCAGATCCGAACACCGAAGCTTTCTTT. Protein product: CASSSDPNTEAFF.

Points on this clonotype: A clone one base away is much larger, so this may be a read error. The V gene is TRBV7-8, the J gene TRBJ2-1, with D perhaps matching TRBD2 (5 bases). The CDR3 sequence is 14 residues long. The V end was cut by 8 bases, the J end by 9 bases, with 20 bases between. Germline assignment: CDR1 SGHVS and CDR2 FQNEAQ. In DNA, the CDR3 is TGTGCCAGCTATCCGGGGAGTTTAAACACTGAGCAGTTCTTC. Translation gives CASYPGSLNTEQFF.

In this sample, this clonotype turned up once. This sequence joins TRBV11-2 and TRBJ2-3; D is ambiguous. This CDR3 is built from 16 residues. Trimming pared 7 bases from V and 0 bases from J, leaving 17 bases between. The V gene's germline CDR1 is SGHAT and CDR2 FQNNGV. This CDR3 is CASNPLGTVSTDTQYF. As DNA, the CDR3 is TGTGCCAGCAACCCATTAGGCACCGTGAGCACAGATACGCAGTATTTT.